Presented here are 17 T cell receptor beta chains from one specimen sequenced in a study of cytomegalovirus exposure and HLA in healthy donors. PCR primers comprised 60 Vbeta and 13 Jbeta primers. Generated by immunoSEQ multiplex PCR, the TCRdb table keeps only in-frame clones and is missing some. The listing contains 95,000 to 150,000 clones. The sequencing sample was made of PBMCs. Receptor source: a man between 35 and 55 years old in good health and CMV-seronegative.

The chain recombines TRBV19 with TRBJ1-1; 7 bases match TRBD1. Trimming at V came to 9 bases and at J to 3 bases, leaving 10 bases not matched to a gene. Germline V gene data show CDR1 as LNHDA and CDR2 as SQIVND (reference sequence). This CDR3 contains 14 residues. CDR3 bases: TGTGCCAGCGTGAGGGGGACAGTGTACACTGAAGCTTTCTTT. It yields the protein CASVRGTVYTEAFF.

The rearrangement joins TRBV28 to TRBJ2-3, with 12 bases fitting TRBD2. Germline assignment: CDR1 MDHEN and CDR2 SYDVKM. Trimming took 5 bases from V and 1 from J; bases not matched to a gene: 1. The CDR3 is made up of 15 amino acids. CDR3 region: CASSLAGGGTDTQYF. The DNA of the CDR3 is TGTGCCAGCAGTCTAGCGGGAGGGGGCACAGATACGCAGTATTTT.

The chain links TRBV5-3 to TRBJ2-1, with unresolved D. TRBV5-3 is classed as an ORF, of uncertain function. V lost 0 bases and J lost 7, with 8 bases in between. The CDR3 runs 13 residues. CDR3 bases: TGTGCCAGAAGCTTGGTTTGCAGGAATGAGCAGTTCTTC. Its protein product is CARSLVCRNEQFF.

The CDR3 loop is CASSFLSGIKQETQYF. In DNA, the CDR3 is TGTGCCAGCAGTTTCCTTAGCGGGATCAAACAAGAGACCCAGTACTTC. V is TRBV28 and J is TRBJ2-5, with 8 bases identical to TRBD2. CDR1 and CDR2 (germline): MDHEN, SYDVKM. The CDR3 covers 16 residues. After removal of 3 bases from V and 2 bases from J, the junction contained 8 bases not matched to a gene.

This chain uses TRBV2 with TRBJ1-1; no firm D call. Trimming left V 8 bases short and J 1 base short, with 14 bases between. The germline V gene has CDR1 SNHLY and CDR2 FYNNEI. This CDR3 is 14 amino acids long. CDR3 nucleotide sequence: TGTGCCAGCGGGGAGTCCAGGCCGAACACTGAAGCTTTCTTT. Its translation is CASGESRPNTEAFF.

The chain carries TRBV28 and TRBJ2-3; D gene unclear. Germline V lookup: CDR1 MDHEN, CDR2 SYDVKM. The V and J ends lost 7 bases and 2 bases respectively, with 13 bases between them. The CDR3 covers 14 residues. This CDR3 is CASMPGSLTDTQYF. In nucleotides, the CDR3 is TGTGCCAGCATGCCGGGTAGCCTCACAGATACGCAGTATTTT. Together with reference TRBV28 and TRBJ2-3, the CDR3 gives the full variable domain: DVKVTQSSRYLVKRTGEKVFLECVQDMDHENMFWYRQDPGLGLRLIYFSYDVKMKEKGDIPEGYSVSREKKERFSLILESASTNQTSMYLCASMPGSLTDTQYFGPGTRLTVL.

This chain connects TRBV11-3 to TRBJ2-1; TRBD2 agrees at 9 bases. CDR1 is SGHNT, CDR2 YENEEA, per germline. J was trimmed by 7 bases and V by 0 bases; bases with no gene match: 4. There are 15 residues in the CDR3. CDR3 sequence reads: CASSLDSGSWNEQFF. The CDR3 bases are TGTGCCAGCAGCTTAGATAGCGGGAGTTGGAATGAGCAGTTCTTC. The variable domain in full, completed from reference TRBV11-3 and TRBJ2-1, reads EAGVVQSPRYKIIEKKQPVAFWCNPISGHNTLYWYLQNLGQGPELLIRYENEEAVDDSQLPKDRFSAERLKGVDSTLKIQPAELGDSAVYLCASSLDSGSWNEQFFGPGTRLTVL.

V and J are TRBV21-1 and TRBJ2-5; TRBD2 is taken as the D call from the table, unchecked against the DNA. TRBV21-1 is described as a pseudogene. CDR3 length: 16 residues. CDR3 nucleotides: TGTGCCAGCAGCAAGCTGGCCAGCGGGAGTTGGGAGACCCAGTACTTC. Translated: CASSKLASGSWETQYF.

V and J are TRBV5-4 and TRBJ1-2; tentative D call: TRBD1 (6 bases). The CDR3 is made up of 14 amino acids. Trimming cost V 3 bases and J 8 bases, with 17 bases left between them. The germline gives CDR1 SGHNT, CDR2 YYREEE (reference sequence). The CDR3 DNA reads TGTGCCAGCAGCTCTACAGGGATGGGAAGGGGCTACACCTTC. Translated: CASSSTGMGRGYTF.

The gene calls are TRBV19 and TRBJ1-2; 7 bases map to TRBD1. The CDR3 spans 15 residues. Germline V gives CDR1 LNHDA, CDR2 SQIVND (reference sequence). The trim removed 4 bases at V and 1 base at J, leaving 6 bases unmatched. CDR3 nucleotide sequence: TGTGCCAGTAGTAATACAGGGGTTCTTAACTATGGCTACACCTTC. Translated, it gives CASSNTGVLNYGYTF.

J is TRBJ1-3 and V is TRBV5-1; D ambiguous. CDR1 SGHRS and CDR2 YFSETQ come from the germline V gene. This CDR3 has 14 residues. The germline V and J ends were trimmed by 0 bases and 4 bases, with 8 bases remaining between them. For the CDR3, the DNA is TGCGCCAGCAGCTTGGGAACAGAGGGAAACACCATATATTTT. Translation gives CASSLGTEGNTIYF.

The chain is built from TRBV6-5 and TRBJ2-7, with TRBD2 matching over 10 bases. The germline V gene encodes CDR1 MNHEY and CDR2 SVGAGI. V dropped 5 bases and J dropped 3; count of bases not matched to a gene: 4. This CDR3 region has 14 residues. CDR3: CASSRTSGGYEQYF. The CDR3, as DNA: TGTGCCAGCAGTAGGACTAGCGGTGGCTACGAGCAGTACTTC.

V is TRBV29-1 and J is TRBJ2-3, with D possibly TRBD2 on 6 matching bases. Germline CDR1 is SQVTM and CDR2 is ANQGSEA. Trimming removed 7 bases from V and 1 base from J, with 12 bases in between. The CDR3 has 13 amino acids. The CDR3 is CSAWSSGTDTQYF. For the CDR3, the DNA is TGCAGCGCTTGGTCTAGCGGCACAGATACGCAGTATTTT.

The chain joins TRBV29-1 to TRBJ1-2, with unresolved D. The germline CDR1 and CDR2 sequences are SQVTM and ANQGSEA. This CDR3 comprises 12 residues. The germline V and J ends were trimmed by 8 bases and 4 bases, with 14 bases remaining between them. CDR3 in DNA: TGCAGCCATACAGACGGACTCTATGGCTACACCTTC. It is translated as CSHTDGLYGYTF.

V and J are TRBV7-6 and TRBJ2-5, with 9 bases matching TRBD2. The DNA matches TRBJ2-7 better at its end, which makes the J call doubtful. Germline V gene lookup returns CDR1 SGHVS and CDR2 FNYEAQ. This CDR3 comprises 15 residues. CDR3 in amino acids: CASSLEASGVYEQYF. The DNA of the CDR3 is TGTGCCAGCAGCTTAGAGGCTAGCGGGGTCTACGAGCAGTACTTC.

The rearrangement links TRBV6-5 to TRBJ1-3; no clear D. Near its end, the DNA agrees better with TRBJ2-2, so the J call may be wrong. The CDR3 consists of 12 residues. Germline V CDR1 and CDR2: MNHEY, SVGAGI. This CDR3 is CASVGNTGELFF. CDR3 bases: TGTGCCAGTGTAGGGAACACCGGGGAGCTGTTTTTT.

The chain uses TRBV9 and TRBJ2-1; TRBD2 is a possible D gene (6 bases). CDR3 length: 14 amino acids. V dropped 4 bases and J dropped 10 bases, with 18 bases sitting between them. Germline V CDR1 and CDR2: SGDLS, YYNGEE. CDR3 DNA: TGTGCCAGCAGCCCCTCGGGACTCTTGATAGAGCAGTTCTTC. It yields the protein CASSPSGLLIEQFF.